Below, one TCR beta chain is given with its context. Its specificity is unknown. This record comes from a study of shared clonotypes between healthy human individuals. The wider study: Researchers assigned three CD4 naive, three CD4 memory, two CD8 naive and one CD8 memory plate to each donor. Regarding the study as a whole: Despite large depth, sorted-subset datasets appeared incompletely sequenced.

Some clones are missing from TCRdb's copy, which holds only in-frame ones; the method was immunoSEQ multiplex PCR. The sample contains some 2,100,000 clones, about 93% of which appear only once. V lost 3 bases, J lost 1 base, and 13 bases lay in between. CDR1 MGHRA and CDR2 YSYEKL come from the germline V gene. The length of the CDR3 is 16 residues. CD45RO-negative, CCR7-positively selected cells formed the naive CD8 fraction, excluding terminally differentiated effector memory CD45RA+ cells. The V call is TRBV4-1, the J call TRBJ1-5; D call uncertain. The sequencing input was naive CD8+ T cells from PBMCs. This TCR came from a man younger than 35 in good health. Some clones in this sample may be carry-over from other donors' samples. The CDR3 DNA is TGCGCCAGCAGCCACCGTTCCGGGGAAAGCAATCAGCCCCAGCATTTT. Translating gives CASSHRSGESNQPQHF.